This T cell receptor (beta chain) originates from a study of metastatic and nonmetastatic thyroid tumors (dated by TCRdb to the early 2020s). Regarding the complete study: For patients with malignant and with benign thyroid disease, the researchers compared repertoires between peripheral blood samples and tumor or nodule tissue samples.

General conclusions and limits of the study: TCR beta diversity was reported as significantly higher in malignant tumors than in benign nodules, in both blood and tumor samples.

Library preparation used PCR. The run used an Illumina HiSeq 4000. High-throughput sequencing was used to profile the TCR beta-chain CDR3 region of each patient. In the source study's methods: The researchers built a classifier to tell apart papillary thyroid cancer patients with distant metastasis, based on CDR3 differences among clinicopathological groups. Repertoire diversity was assessed with the Shannon index, and tumor-blood repertoire similarity with the Morisita-Horn index. Using fastp trimming at Q25 and MiXCR clonotype assembly, TCRdb reanalyzed the public sequencing data and kept in-frame beta chains. TCRdb, rather than the study authors, made the V and J calls. The sample table lists over 65,000 clones, about 12% of them with a count of one. The ten largest account for about 10% of the sample. This clone was counted between two and nine times. Its antigen is still unknown. No qualities accompany the bases; no much larger clone lies one base away.

Before undergoing thyroid surgery, none of the patients had been given any kind of treatment. The study retrospectively analysed patient clinical samples collected from about 2012 to 2018 using T-cell receptor beta sequencing. The CDR3 starts with the cysteine, ends with the phenylalanine, and has 13 residues. Kept here is only the CDR3 DNA, which spans 39 bases and is read in frame from base 1. Trimming costs V 2 bases and J 1 base, and their ends lie 5 bases apart. The CDR1 and CDR2 encoded by the germline V gene are KGHSH and LQKENI. The chain couples TRBV18 to TRBJ1-1, and possibly TRBD1, on 5 matching bases. The sequence came from a female donor with papillary thyroid cancer or a benign thyroid nodule (not recorded which). Some clones in this sample may be carry-over from other donors' samples. The specimen sequenced was tumor tissue. The sequence in DNA is TGTGCCAGCTCACCAACAGGGAACACTGAAGCTTTCTTT. This yields the protein CASSPTGNTEAFF.